The entry that follows covers one T cell receptor (beta chain) sequence. Its antigen is still unknown. Individual cDNA molecules received unique molecular identifiers. TCRdb ran MiXCR on the 5' RACE reads and lists one entry per CDR3 protein. In the table there are about 100,000 distinct CDR3 sequences, around 14% of which are singletons. The data were taken from a study of early T cells in non-severe SARS-CoV-2 infection. Study observations and caveats: Using VDJdb, the matching emphasized anti-spike CD8 responses while missing private and CD4 specificities.

The CDR3 runs 15 residues. The germline V gene has CDR1 SGHTA and CDR2 FQGNSA. Trimming removed 2 bases from V and 1 base from J, with 11 bases in between. The receptor was derived from an adult who was a healthcare worker with PCR-confirmed SARS-CoV-2 infection or an uninfected control (not recorded which). The sequenced sample was whole blood. The V call is TRBV7-2, the J call TRBJ1-1; D may be TRBD1 (5 bases). CDR3 region: CASSLLGHSNTEAFF. The CDR3 coding sequence is TGTGCCAGCAGCTTACTCGGACATTCGAACACTGAAGCTTTCTTT.